This is a list of T cell receptor beta chains from one sample in a study of PD-1 blockade in classical Hodgkin lymphoma. The data were produced by immunoSEQ multiplex PCR, yet TCRdb's version contains in-frame clones alone and is incomplete. The sample carries about 13,000 clones, 80% recorded once. This sample comprised peripheral blood mononuclear cells (PBMCs), obtained at baseline. Every receptor here comes from a human donor with classical Hodgkin lymphoma. Both conserved end residues are part of each CDR3. The D gene is left open where the match is weak. Clone sizes are given selectively: once, few, many, or a class where the clone is expanded.

D gene: TRBD1
CDR3 length: 13
J gene: TRBJ1-2
clone size: NA
V gene: TRBV6-5
CDR3 DNA: TGTGCCAGCAGGGGACAGGTCGGGTATGGCTACACCTTC
CDR3 protein: CASRGQVGYGYTF

D gene: NA
CDR3 length: 14
J gene: TRBJ1-2
clone size: once
V gene: TRBV18
CDR3 DNA: TGTGCCAGCTCACCACAACAGGGCCCTGGTGGCTACACCTTC
CDR3 protein: CASSPQQGPGGYTF

D gene: NA
CDR3 length: 15
J gene: TRBJ1-4
clone size: NA
V gene: TRBV6-6
CDR3 DNA: TGTGCCAGCAGTGATCGGGTTGGGGCTAATGAAAAACTGTTTTTT
CDR3 protein: CASSDRVGANEKLFF

D gene: NA
CDR3 length: 14
J gene: TRBJ1-1
clone size: NA
V gene: TRBV6-6
CDR3 DNA: TGTGCCAGCAACCCGCCGTTCATGAACACTGAAGCTTTCTTT
CDR3 protein: CASNPPFMNTEAFF

D gene: NA
CDR3 length: 12
J gene: TRBJ2-5
clone size: NA
V gene: TRBV7-2
CDR3 DNA: TGTGCCAGCAGCTTTAGCGGAGAGACCCAGTACTTC
CDR3 protein: CASSFSGETQYF

D gene: NA
CDR3 length: 15
J gene: TRBJ1-3
clone size: NA
V gene: TRBV4-3
CDR3 DNA: TGCGCCAGCAGCCAAAACATCGTCTCTGGAAACACCATATATTTT
CDR3 protein: CASSQNIVSGNTIYF

D gene: TRBD1
CDR3 length: 14
J gene: TRBJ2-2
clone size: NA
V gene: TRBV10-3
CDR3 DNA: TGTGCCCTCGGGACAGGGTTGAACACCGGGGAGCTGTTTTTT
CDR3 protein: CALGTGLNTGELFF

D gene: NA
CDR3 length: 11
J gene: TRBJ1-1
clone size: NA
V gene: TRBV2
CDR3 DNA: TGTGCCAGCAGGTGGTTCGCTGAAGCTTTCTTT
CDR3 protein: CASRWFAEAFF

D gene: TRBD2
CDR3 length: 14
J gene: TRBJ2-1
clone size: few
V gene: TRBV29-1
CDR3 DNA: TGCAGCGTTGCAAGCGGGGGTTTCTACAATGAGCAGTTCTTC
CDR3 protein: CSVASGGFYNEQFF

D gene: NA
CDR3 length: 14
J gene: TRBJ1-2
clone size: medium-sized
V gene: TRBV11-2
CDR3 DNA: TGTGCCAGCAGTAAGCAGGGTATCATTCTTGGCTACACCTTC
CDR3 protein: CASSKQGIILGYTF

D gene: TRBD1
CDR3 length: 15
J gene: TRBJ2-2
clone size: NA
V gene: TRBV10-3
CDR3 DNA: TGTGCCATCGGAGGGACAGGGACGAACACCGGGGAGCTGTTTTTT
CDR3 protein: CAIGGTGTNTGELFF

D gene: NA
CDR3 length: 15
J gene: TRBJ2-7
clone size: NA
V gene: TRBV12-2
CDR3 DNA: TGTGCAAGTCGCCCCCGGACAGTTCTCTGGTACGAGCAGTACTTC
CDR3 protein: CASRPRTVLWYEQYF

D gene: NA
CDR3 length: 14
J gene: TRBJ2-7
clone size: NA
V gene: TRBV5-6
CDR3 DNA: TGTGCCAGCAGCTGGACTCCGTCGGGTCGGGAGCAGTACTTC
CDR3 protein: CASSWTPSGREQYF

D gene: NA
CDR3 length: 15
J gene: TRBJ1-4
clone size: NA
V gene: TRBV28
CDR3 DNA: TGTGCCAGCAGTTCCCTGACGGCTGTTAATGAAAAACTGTTTTTT
CDR3 protein: CASSSLTAVNEKLFF

D gene: NA
CDR3 length: 14
J gene: TRBJ1-6
clone size: NA
V gene: TRBV28
CDR3 DNA: TGTGCCAGCAGTAAAACATCAACTAGGTCACCCCTCCACTTT
CDR3 protein: CASSKTSTRSPLHF

D gene: TRBD2
CDR3 length: 15
J gene: TRBJ2-1
clone size: once
V gene: TRBV19
CDR3 DNA: TGTGCCAGTAGTACGGGACTAGCGGCTGGGGATGAGCAGTTCTTC
CDR3 protein: CASSTGLAAGDEQFF

D gene: TRBD1
CDR3 length: 14
J gene: TRBJ1-3
clone size: NA
V gene: TRBV11-2
CDR3 DNA: TGTGCCAGCAGCTACGGACAGGGTGGAAACACCATATATTTT
CDR3 protein: CASSYGQGGNTIYF

D gene: NA
CDR3 length: 13
J gene: TRBJ2-7
clone size: NA
V gene: TRBV7-2
CDR3 DNA: TGTGCCAGCAGACCTGACGGCTCCTACGAGCAGTACTTC
CDR3 protein: CASRPDGSYEQYF

D gene: TRBD1
CDR3 length: 15
J gene: TRBJ2-7
clone size: NA
V gene: TRBV5-4
CDR3 DNA: TGTGCCAGCAGCTTGGATCCCACAGGGGCCGGGGAGCAGTACTTC
CDR3 protein: CASSLDPTGAGEQYF

D gene: TRBD1
CDR3 length: 15
J gene: TRBJ2-7
clone size: few
V gene: TRBV5-4
CDR3 DNA: TGTGCCAGCAGCTTCGATCAGGGGGCTAGCTACGAGCAGTACTTC
CDR3 protein: CASSFDQGASYEQYF

D gene: NA
CDR3 length: 14
J gene: TRBJ2-7
clone size: NA
V gene: TRBV7-2
CDR3 DNA: TGTGCCAGCAGCTTAGACGGTAGCGGATACGAGCAGTACTTC
CDR3 protein: CASSLDGSGYEQYF

D gene: TRBD1
CDR3 length: 14
J gene: TRBJ1-1
clone size: NA
V gene: TRBV11-2
CDR3 DNA: TGTGCCAGCAGCCGAGGGACAGCGAACACTGAAGCTTTCTTT
CDR3 protein: CASSRGTANTEAFF

D gene: NA
CDR3 length: 14
J gene: TRBJ2-3
clone size: NA
V gene: TRBV28
CDR3 DNA: TGTGCCAGCAGTTCGTCGTCCACCCAAGATACGCAGTATTTT
CDR3 protein: CASSSSSTQDTQYF

D gene: TRBD2
CDR3 length: 16
J gene: TRBJ2-1
clone size: NA
V gene: TRBV4-2
CDR3 DNA: TGTGCCAGCAGCTTAACTCGGGCAGCGGGGGCCAATGAGCAGTTCTTC
CDR3 protein: CASSLTRAAGANEQFF

D gene: TRBD2
CDR3 length: 19
J gene: TRBJ2-3
clone size: NA
V gene: TRBV5-1
CDR3 DNA: TGCGCCAGCAGCCCTCAAGGGAGCGGGGGACGACTCGGCACAGATACGCAGTATTTT
CDR3 protein: CASSPQGSGGRLGTDTQYF

D gene: NA
CDR3 length: 16
J gene: TRBJ2-4
clone size: NA
V gene: TRBV19
CDR3 DNA: TGTGCCAGTAGTAACAGAGAGATGTTAGCCAAAAACATTCAGTACTTC
CDR3 protein: CASSNREMLAKNIQYF

D gene: TRBD1
CDR3 length: 16
J gene: TRBJ1-5
clone size: NA
V gene: TRBV6-5
CDR3 DNA: TGTGCCAGCAGTTCTTACTCCGGGACAGCGAATCAGCCCCAGCATTTT
CDR3 protein: CASSSYSGTANQPQHF

D gene: NA
CDR3 length: 14
J gene: TRBJ2-5
clone size: NA
V gene: TRBV30
CDR3 DNA: TGTGCCTGGAATCTTGGCGCCCCCCAAGAGACCCAGTACTTC
CDR3 protein: CAWNLGAPQETQYF

D gene: NA
CDR3 length: 14
J gene: TRBJ1-5
clone size: NA
V gene: TRBV5-4
CDR3 DNA: TGTGCCAGCAGCTTGGATATGATGGATCAGCCCCAGCATTTT
CDR3 protein: CASSLDMMDQPQHF

D gene: NA
CDR3 length: 16
J gene: TRBJ1-6
clone size: NA
V gene: TRBV4-3
CDR3 DNA: TGCGCCAGCAGCCAGACCCCCGGCTCCTATAATTCACCCCTCCACTTT
CDR3 protein: CASSQTPGSYNSPLHF

D gene: TRBD2
CDR3 length: 16
J gene: TRBJ2-5
clone size: NA
V gene: TRBV18
CDR3 DNA: TGTGCCAGCTCACCATTCAGCGGGGGGGCCCTAGAGACCCAGTACTTC
CDR3 protein: CASSPFSGGALETQYF

D gene: NA
CDR3 length: 14
J gene: TRBJ1-5
clone size: NA
V gene: TRBV2
CDR3 DNA: TGTGCCAGCAGTGTAATGGGTATCGGCCAGCCCCAGCATTTT
CDR3 protein: CASSVMGIGQPQHF

D gene: NA
CDR3 length: 13
J gene: TRBJ1-1
clone size: NA
V gene: TRBV6-6
CDR3 DNA: TGTGCCAGCAGTTACGAGGTAAACACTGAAGCTTTCTTT
CDR3 protein: CASSYEVNTEAFF

D gene: NA
CDR3 length: 12
J gene: TRBJ2-3
clone size: NA
V gene: TRBV18
CDR3 DNA: TGTGCCAGCTCCCCTAGCACAGATACGCAGTATTTT
CDR3 protein: CASSPSTDTQYF

D gene: TRBD1
CDR3 length: 15
J gene: TRBJ2-5
clone size: NA
V gene: TRBV5-5
CDR3 DNA: TGTGCCAGCAGCTTGTTAACAGGGGAACTAAGGACCCAGTACTTC
CDR3 protein: CASSLLTGELRTQYF

D gene: TRBD1
CDR3 length: 15
J gene: TRBJ1-2
clone size: NA
V gene: TRBV5-1
CDR3 DNA: TGCGCCAGCAGCGTCCGGGACAGTCTTCTTTCGAGCTACACCTTC
CDR3 protein: CASSVRDSLLSSYTF

D gene: NA
CDR3 length: 14
J gene: TRBJ2-3
clone size: NA
V gene: TRBV6-1
CDR3 DNA: TGTGCCAGCAACACCCAGGGGAGGACAGATACGCAGTATTTT
CDR3 protein: CASNTQGRTDTQYF

D gene: NA
CDR3 length: 16
J gene: TRBJ2-5
clone size: NA
V gene: TRBV18
CDR3 DNA: TGTGCCAGCTCACCAGTCCGGGGAGCGGCGGGGGAGACCCAGTACTTC
CDR3 protein: CASSPVRGAAGETQYF

D gene: NA
CDR3 length: 14
J gene: TRBJ2-2
clone size: once
V gene: TRBV5-4
CDR3 DNA: TGTGCCAGCAGAGGAATCGCGAACACCGGGGAGCTGTTTTTT
CDR3 protein: CASRGIANTGELFF

D gene: TRBD1
CDR3 length: 13
J gene: TRBJ2-1
clone size: NA
V gene: TRBV10-3
CDR3 DNA: TGTGCCAACGGACAGGGTCCAAGCAATGAGCAGTTCTTC
CDR3 protein: CANGQGPSNEQFF

D gene: NA
CDR3 length: 14
J gene: TRBJ1-5
clone size: NA
V gene: TRBV6-6
CDR3 DNA: TGTGCCACCGAGGGTTATTCGGTGGTTGAGCCCCAGCATTTT
CDR3 protein: CATEGYSVVEPQHF

D gene: NA
CDR3 length: 15
J gene: TRBJ1-1
clone size: NA
V gene: TRBV18
CDR3 DNA: TGTGCCAGCTCACCACCTTTGACACGAAACACTGAAGCTTTCTTT
CDR3 protein: CASSPPLTRNTEAFF

D gene: NA
CDR3 length: 13
J gene: TRBJ2-1
clone size: NA
V gene: TRBV5-1
CDR3 DNA: TGCGCCAGCAGCGCTGGGACTGCTAATGAGCAGTTCTTC
CDR3 protein: CASSAGTANEQFF

D gene: NA
CDR3 length: 13
J gene: TRBJ1-5
clone size: few
V gene: TRBV7-9
CDR3 DNA: TGTGCCAGCAGCTTGTCAGGGAGCCAGCCCCAGCATTTT
CDR3 protein: CASSLSGSQPQHF

D gene: NA
CDR3 length: 15
J gene: TRBJ2-1
clone size: NA
V gene: TRBV4-3
CDR3 DNA: TGCGCCAGCAGCCAAGATAGGAACAGTTACAATGAGCAGTTCTTC
CDR3 protein: CASSQDRNSYNEQFF

D gene: TRBD1
CDR3 length: 13
J gene: TRBJ1-2
clone size: few
V gene: TRBV5-5
CDR3 DNA: TGTGCCAGCAGCGTCACAGGGGAGAGAGGCTACACCTTC
CDR3 protein: CASSVTGERGYTF

D gene: TRBD1
CDR3 length: 15
J gene: TRBJ2-7
clone size: NA
V gene: TRBV7-2
CDR3 DNA: TGTGCCAGCAGTGGACAGGGTAGTTTGTCCTACGAGCAGTACTTC
CDR3 protein: CASSGQGSLSYEQYF

D gene: TRBD1
CDR3 length: 16
J gene: TRBJ1-2
clone size: NA
V gene: TRBV2
CDR3 DNA: TGTGCCAGCAGTGAAAGAAAGGGGGCGCGTAACTATGGCTACACCTTC
CDR3 protein: CASSERKGARNYGYTF

D gene: NA
CDR3 length: 14
J gene: TRBJ1-1
clone size: NA
V gene: TRBV6-5
CDR3 DNA: TGTGCCAGCAGTTACTCTACAGGGAACACTGAAGCTTTCTTT
CDR3 protein: CASSYSTGNTEAFF

D gene: NA
CDR3 length: 17
J gene: TRBJ2-3
clone size: once
V gene: TRBV18
CDR3 DNA: TGTGCCAGCTCACCCCTCCGCCTGGTCCAAAGCACAGATACGCAGTATTTT
CDR3 protein: CASSPLRLVQSTDTQYF

D gene: NA
CDR3 length: 13
J gene: TRBJ2-7
clone size: NA
V gene: TRBV5-6
CDR3 DNA: TGTGCCAGCAGCTCGACAGTTTCCTACGAGCAGTACTTC
CDR3 protein: CASSSTVSYEQYF

D gene: NA
CDR3 length: 13
J gene: TRBJ2-3
clone size: NA
V gene: TRBV18
CDR3 DNA: TGTGCCAGCTCACCCCAGTTGGTAGATACGCAGTATTTT
CDR3 protein: CASSPQLVDTQYF

D gene: NA
CDR3 length: 16
J gene: TRBJ1-5
clone size: NA
V gene: TRBV21-1
CDR3 DNA: TGTGCCAGCAGCAAAATTAGACTTCCGGGCAATCAGCCCCAGCATTTT
CDR3 protein: CASSKIRLPGNQPQHF

D gene: NA
CDR3 length: 9
J gene: TRBJ2-1
clone size: NA
V gene: TRBV10-3
CDR3 DNA: TGTGCCTCCGGATCCCTCAGGATCTTC
CDR3 protein: CASGSLRIF

D gene: NA
CDR3 length: 14
J gene: TRBJ2-3
clone size: NA
V gene: TRBV18
CDR3 DNA: TGTGCCAGCTCCCGCGGACTCTTCGCAGATACGCAGTATTTT
CDR3 protein: CASSRGLFADTQYF